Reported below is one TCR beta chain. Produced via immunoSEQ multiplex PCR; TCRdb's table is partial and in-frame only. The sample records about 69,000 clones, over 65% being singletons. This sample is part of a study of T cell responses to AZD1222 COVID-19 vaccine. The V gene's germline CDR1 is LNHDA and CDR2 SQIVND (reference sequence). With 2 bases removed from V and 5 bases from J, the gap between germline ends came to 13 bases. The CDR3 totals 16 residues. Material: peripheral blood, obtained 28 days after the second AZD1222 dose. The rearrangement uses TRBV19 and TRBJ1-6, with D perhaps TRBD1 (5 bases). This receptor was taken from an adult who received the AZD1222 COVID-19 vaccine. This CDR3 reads CASSIFGVQDNSPLHF. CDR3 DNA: TGTGCCAGTAGTATATTTGGAGTACAGGATAATTCACCCCTCCACTTT.